The clone carrying this TCR beta chain showed up just a few times. What it recognizes is unknown. The CDR3 spans 14 residues. This entry is derived from a study of cytotoxic CD8 clonotypes in ibrutinib-treated CLL. In the study overall: The group held roughly twelve relapsed/refractory and around 14 treatment-naive patients, with roughly 17 IGHV unmutated. Response samples were taken after a median about twelve months of treatment, range 6 to 36. Notes on the study in general: Pretreatment clonality was elevated relative to age-matched healthy donors and paralleled circulating CD8+ T-cell counts.

Assay: immunoSEQ multiplex PCR; the TCRdb copy retains only in-frame clones and omits some. This sample has 40,000 or so clones, with about 70% found just once. V and J are TRBV21-1 and TRBJ1-4. TRBV21-1 is termed a pseudogene. The sequence derives from a human donor with chronic lymphocytic leukemia. The starting material was PBMCs, obtained at disease progression, from a patient treated with ibrutinib. This CDR3 reads CASQGSATNEKLFF. The CDR3 region has the DNA TGTGCCAGCCAAGGAAGTGCAACTAATGAAAAACTGTTTTTT.